Shown below are 9 T cell receptor beta chains from a single sample sequenced in a study of T-cell memory formation after mild COVID-19. Using its own MiXCR run on the 5' RACE reads, TCRdb lists one record per CDR3 protein. The table records about 390,000 distinct CDR3 sequences, more than 20% of them present only once. The sample comprised PBMCs or a T cell subset sorted from them (not recorded which). These receptors came from an adult woman who had mild COVID-19 (a few samples of this study predate the infection). Cell type and time point are not known.

The table lists this clonotype with a count of one. The genes are TRBV18 and TRBJ2-5; 8 bases align to TRBD2. Germline trimming cut 3 bases from V and 5 bases from J; bases unmatched to any gene: 11. Germline V gives CDR1 KGHSH, CDR2 LQKENI. The CDR3 covers 16 residues. Written as DNA, the CDR3 is TGTGCCAGCTCACCCTACGCGGGAGGTATAGGGGAGACCCAGTACTTC. Translation: CASSPYAGGIGETQYF. The full variable domain, with the rest looked up from reference TRBV18 and TRBJ2-5, is NAGVMQNPRHLVRRRGQEARLRCSPMKGHSHVYWYRQLPEEGLKFMVYLQKENIIDESGMPKERFSAEFPKEGPSILRIQQVVRGDSAAYFCASSPYAGGIGETQYFGPGTRLLVL.

The V gene is TRBV3-1, the J gene TRBJ1-1, with a weak D call TRBD1 (5 bases). The length of the CDR3 is 12 residues. Trimming stripped 4 bases from V and 9 bases from J, with 12 bases between. The germline V gene encodes CDR1 LGHDT and CDR2 YNNKEL (reference sequence). CDR3: CASSPSEGKAFF. Written as DNA, the CDR3 is TGTGCCAGCAGCCCTTCCGAGGGGAAAGCTTTCTTT.

The chain employs TRBV10-3 and TRBJ1-5, with 7 bases matching TRBD1. Germline CDR1 reads ENHRY; CDR2 reads SYGVKD. This CDR3 is 18 amino acids long. V gave up 0 bases and J gave up 4 bases; unmatched junction bases: 12. CDR3 residues: CAISESMVLGGRNQPQHF. CDR3 sequence (DNA): TGTGCCATCAGTGAGTCGATGGTACTAGGGGGCCGGAATCAGCCCCAGCATTTT.

This clonotype was counted between two and nine times. This chain joins TRBV5-1 and TRBJ1-2, with 11 nucleotides matching TRBD1. J gave up 7 bases and V 0 bases, and 5 bases lay outside the gene matches. Germline V gives CDR1 SGHRS, CDR2 YFSETQ. This CDR3 region has 15 residues. The CDR3 region is CASSLDGQGAFGYTF. The CDR3 coding sequence is TGCGCCAGCAGCTTGGACGGACAGGGGGCGTTTGGCTACACCTTC. The whole variable domain, filled in from reference TRBV5-1 and TRBJ1-2, reads KAGVTQTPRYLIKTRGQQVTLSCSPISGHRSVSWYQQTPGQGLQFLFEYFSETQRNKGNFPGRFSGRQFSNSRSEMNVSTLELGDSALYLCASSLDGQGAFGYTFGSGTRLTVV.

This clonotype was counted between two and nine times. The gene calls are TRBV20-1 and TRBJ2-3; 7 bases line up with TRBD2. The CDR3 totals 17 residues. J lost 2 bases, V lost 5 bases, and 16 bases had no gene match. Germline-derived CDR1 and CDR2 are DFQATT and SNEGSKA (reference sequence). The CDR3 DNA is TGCAGTGCTCCTCCGCCTAGCGGAGCCCGGGTCACAGATACGCAGTATTTT. It specifies CSAPPPSGARVTDTQYF.

This clonotype has a count of ten or more. The chain joins TRBV9 to TRBJ1-3, with D perhaps matching TRBD1 (5 bases). The CDR3 covers 18 residues. Germline CDR1 SGDLS, CDR2 YYNGEE. Trimming cost V 4 bases and J 0 bases, with 20 bases left between them. The CDR3 protein is CASSPRTGTTASGNTIYF. The CDR3 region has the DNA TGTGCCAGCAGCCCACGAACCGGGACGACGGCCTCTGGAAACACCATATATTTT.

This clonotype was detected a few times. V gene TRBV20-1 combines with J gene TRBJ1-1; TRBD1 matches 9 bases. Germline CDR1 DFQATT, CDR2 SNEGSKA (reference sequence). V lost 6 bases, J lost 5 bases, and 13 bases stayed unmatched. The CDR3 contains 15 residues. In DNA, the CDR3 is TGCAGTGCCAATACCTTGGGACAGGGAGGTACTGAAGCTTTCTTT. It specifies CSANTLGQGGTEAFF.

This clonotype was counted at least ten times. CDR3 in DNA: TGTGCCAGCAGCGCTAGCGGGGGCCGGTTTGAGACCCAGTACTTC. Protein: CASSASGGRFETQYF. The J gene is TRBJ2-5, the V gene TRBV14, with 10 bases fitting TRBD2. The germline gives CDR1 SGHDN, CDR2 FVKESK. V shed 5 bases and J 5 bases; nucleotides not matched to a gene: 8. CDR3 length: 15 amino acids.

This clonotype was seen only a few times. The J gene is TRBJ2-3, the V gene TRBV12-3 or TRBV12-4, with 13 positions matching TRBD2. Trimming removed 3 bases from V and 5 bases from J; junction bases left unmatched: 5. The CDR3 spans 16 residues. CDR3 DNA: TGTGCCAGCAGTTTGGGACTAGCGGGGCGGCAAGATACGCAGTATTTT. Translation: CASSLGLAGRQDTQYF.